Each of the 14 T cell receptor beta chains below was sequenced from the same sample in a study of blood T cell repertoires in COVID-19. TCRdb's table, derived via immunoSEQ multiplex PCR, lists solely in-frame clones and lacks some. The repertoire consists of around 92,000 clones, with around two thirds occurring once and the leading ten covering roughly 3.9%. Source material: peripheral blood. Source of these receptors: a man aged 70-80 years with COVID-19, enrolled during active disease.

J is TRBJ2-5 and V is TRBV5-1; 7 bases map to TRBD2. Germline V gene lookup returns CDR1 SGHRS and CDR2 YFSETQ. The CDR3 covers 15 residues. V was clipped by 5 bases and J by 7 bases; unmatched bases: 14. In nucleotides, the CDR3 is TGCGCCAGCAGTCCTCCCGGGACTACCTTAGGGACCCAGTACTTC. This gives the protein CASSPPGTTLGTQYF. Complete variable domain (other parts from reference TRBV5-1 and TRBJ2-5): KAGVTQTPRYLIKTRGQQVTLSCSPISGHRSVSWYQQTPGQGLQFLFEYFSETQRNKGNFPGRFSGRQFSNSRSEMNVSTLELGDSALYLCASSPPGTTLGTQYFGPGTRLLVL.

The CDR3 nucleotides are TGTGCCACCAGTGACCCGACACGCACAGATACGCAGTATTTT. This translates into CATSDPTRTDTQYF. The rearrangement uses TRBV24-1 and TRBJ2-3; D is unclear. From germline, CDR1 is KGHDR and CDR2 SFDVKD. The CDR3 runs to 14 residues. The V and J ends lost 4 bases and 1 base respectively, with 8 bases between them.

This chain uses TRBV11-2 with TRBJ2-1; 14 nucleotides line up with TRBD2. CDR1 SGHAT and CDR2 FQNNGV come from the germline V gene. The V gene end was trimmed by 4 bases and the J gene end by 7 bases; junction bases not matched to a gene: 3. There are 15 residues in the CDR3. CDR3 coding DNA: TGTGCCAGCAGCTGGGGGACTAGCGGGGGTAATGAGCAGTTCTTC. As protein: CASSWGTSGGNEQFF.

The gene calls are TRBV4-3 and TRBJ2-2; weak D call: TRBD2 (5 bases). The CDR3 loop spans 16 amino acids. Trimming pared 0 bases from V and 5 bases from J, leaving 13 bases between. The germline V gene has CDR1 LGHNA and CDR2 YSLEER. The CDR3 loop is CASSQEVTPGTGELFF. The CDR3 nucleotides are TGCGCCAGCAGCCAAGAAGTTACCCCGGGGACCGGGGAGCTGTTTTTT.

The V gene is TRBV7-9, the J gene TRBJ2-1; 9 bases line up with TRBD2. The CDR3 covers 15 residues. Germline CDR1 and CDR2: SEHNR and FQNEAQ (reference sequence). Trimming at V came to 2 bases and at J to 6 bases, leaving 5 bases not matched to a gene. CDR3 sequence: CASSLLAGNTNEQFF. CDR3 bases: TGTGCCAGCAGCTTACTAGCGGGAAATACCAATGAGCAGTTCTTC.

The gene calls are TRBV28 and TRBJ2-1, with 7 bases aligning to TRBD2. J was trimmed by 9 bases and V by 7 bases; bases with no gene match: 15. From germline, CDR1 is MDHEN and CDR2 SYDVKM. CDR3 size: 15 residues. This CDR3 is CASTEWGSSGGEQFF. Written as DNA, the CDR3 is TGTGCCAGCACCGAATGGGGGTCTAGCGGCGGTGAGCAGTTCTTC. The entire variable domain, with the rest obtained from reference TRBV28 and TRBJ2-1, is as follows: DVKVTQSSRYLVKRTGEKVFLECVQDMDHENMFWYRQDPGLGLRLIYFSYDVKMKEKGDIPEGYSVSREKKERFSLILESASTNQTSMYLCASTEWGSSGGEQFFGPGTRLTVL.

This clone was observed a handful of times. This CDR3 reads CASSQETGLGNTIYF. DNA of the CDR3: TGCGCCAGCAGCCAGGAAACAGGGTTAGGAAACACCATATATTTT. V and J are TRBV5-1 and TRBJ1-3; possible D gene TRBD1, 6 bases. This CDR3 contains 15 residues. V was trimmed by 4 bases and J by 4 bases, leaving 15 bases between them. Looked up from germline, CDR1 is SGHRS and CDR2 is YFSETQ.

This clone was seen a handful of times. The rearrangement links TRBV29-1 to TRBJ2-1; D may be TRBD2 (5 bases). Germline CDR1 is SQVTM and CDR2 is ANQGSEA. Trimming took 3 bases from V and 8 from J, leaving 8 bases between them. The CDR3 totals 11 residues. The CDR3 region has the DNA TGCAGCGTTGACTGGCGGGATGAGCAGTTCTTC. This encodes CSVDWRDEQFF.

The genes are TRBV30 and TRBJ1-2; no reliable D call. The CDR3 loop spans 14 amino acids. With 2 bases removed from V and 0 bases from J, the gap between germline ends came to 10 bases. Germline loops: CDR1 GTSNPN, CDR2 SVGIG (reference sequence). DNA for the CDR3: TGTGCCTGGAGTTTCGACCTAGCTAACTATGGCTACACCTTC. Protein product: CAWSFDLANYGYTF.

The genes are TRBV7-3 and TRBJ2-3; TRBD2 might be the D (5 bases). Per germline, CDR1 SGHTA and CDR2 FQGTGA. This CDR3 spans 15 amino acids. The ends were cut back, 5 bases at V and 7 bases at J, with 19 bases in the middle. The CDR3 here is CASSPLGEPRNTQYF. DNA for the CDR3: TGTGCCAGCAGCCCACTTGGGGAGCCGCGAAATACGCAGTATTTT.

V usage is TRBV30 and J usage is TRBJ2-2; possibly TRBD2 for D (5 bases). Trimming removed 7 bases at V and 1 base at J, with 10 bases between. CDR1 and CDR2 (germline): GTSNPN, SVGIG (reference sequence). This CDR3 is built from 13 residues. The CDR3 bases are TGTGCCTCCATGACTAAGAACACCGGGGAGCTGTTTTTT. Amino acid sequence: CASMTKNTGELFF.

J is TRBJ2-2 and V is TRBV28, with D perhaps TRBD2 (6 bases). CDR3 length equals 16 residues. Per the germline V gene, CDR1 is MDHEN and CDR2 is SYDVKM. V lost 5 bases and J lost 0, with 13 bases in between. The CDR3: CASSRETAANTGELFF. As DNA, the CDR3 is TGTGCCAGCAGTCGGGAGACAGCTGCGAACACCGGGGAGCTGTTTTTT.

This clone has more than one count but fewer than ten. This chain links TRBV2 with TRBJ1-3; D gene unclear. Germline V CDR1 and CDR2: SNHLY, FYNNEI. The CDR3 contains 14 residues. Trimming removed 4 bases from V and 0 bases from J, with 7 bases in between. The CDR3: CASSGLTSGNTIYF. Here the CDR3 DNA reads TGTGCCAGCAGTGGACTTACCTCTGGAAACACCATATATTTT.

CDR3 in DNA: TGTGCCAGCAGCTTAGAACAGCTCTACGAGCAGTACTTC. This sequence encodes CASSLEQLYEQYF. This chain joins TRBV7-2 and TRBJ2-7; D is undetermined. The CDR3 covers 13 residues. Trimming pared 1 base from V and 3 bases from J, leaving 7 bases between. In germline, CDR1 is SGHTA, CDR2 FQGNSA.